The subject of this entry is one TCR beta chain. The data were taken from a study of T cell changes during pregnancy in multiple sclerosis. Generated by immunoSEQ multiplex PCR, the TCRdb table keeps only in-frame clones and is missing some. The sample has some 70,000 clones, 91% seen once. Germline loops: CDR1 GTSNPN, CDR2 SVGIG (reference sequence). The CDR3 runs 13 residues. V dropped 0 bases and J dropped 9 bases, with 12 bases sitting between them. This sequence joins TRBV30 and TRBJ2-1, with D possibly TRBD1 on 5 matching bases. The clonotype comes from a female donor with multiple sclerosis, enrolled in a pregnancy study. The source material was CD8+ T cells from peripheral blood mononuclear cells, sampled before pregnancy. The CDR3 region has the DNA TGTGCCTGGAGTGTTGGGGCGATGGGTGAGCAGTTCTTC. Protein sequence: CAWSVGAMGEQFF.